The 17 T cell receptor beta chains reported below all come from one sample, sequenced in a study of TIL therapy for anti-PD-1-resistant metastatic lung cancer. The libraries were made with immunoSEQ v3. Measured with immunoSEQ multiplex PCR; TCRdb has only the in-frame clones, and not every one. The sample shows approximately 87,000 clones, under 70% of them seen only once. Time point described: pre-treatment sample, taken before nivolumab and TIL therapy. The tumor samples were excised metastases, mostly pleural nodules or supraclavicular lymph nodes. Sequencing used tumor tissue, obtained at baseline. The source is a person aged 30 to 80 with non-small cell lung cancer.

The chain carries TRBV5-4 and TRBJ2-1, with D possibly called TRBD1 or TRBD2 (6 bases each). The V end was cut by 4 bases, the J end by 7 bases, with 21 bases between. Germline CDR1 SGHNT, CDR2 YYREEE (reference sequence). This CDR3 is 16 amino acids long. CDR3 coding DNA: TGTGCCAGCAGCAACAGGTGGGGGGCCGAAGGGAATGAGCAGTTCTTC. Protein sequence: CASSNRWGAEGNEQFF.

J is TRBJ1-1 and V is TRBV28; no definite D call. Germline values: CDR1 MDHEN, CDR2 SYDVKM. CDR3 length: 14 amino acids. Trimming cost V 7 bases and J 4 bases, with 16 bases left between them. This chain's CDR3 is CASTEWDIGTEAFF. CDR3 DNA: TGTGCCAGCACCGAATGGGATATTGGCACTGAAGCTTTCTTT.

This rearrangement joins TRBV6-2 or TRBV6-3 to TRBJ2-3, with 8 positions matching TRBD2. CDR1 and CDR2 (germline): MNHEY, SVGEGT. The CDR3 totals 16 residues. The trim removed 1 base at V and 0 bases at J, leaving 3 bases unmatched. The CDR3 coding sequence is TGTGCCAGCAGTTACTATGGGACTAGAAGCACAGATACGCAGTATTTT. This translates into CASSYYGTRSTDTQYF.

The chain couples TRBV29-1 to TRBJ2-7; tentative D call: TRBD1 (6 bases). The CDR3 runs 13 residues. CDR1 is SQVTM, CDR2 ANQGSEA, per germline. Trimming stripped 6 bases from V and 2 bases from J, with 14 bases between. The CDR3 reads CSVRAGTTYEQYF. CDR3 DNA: TGCAGCGTGCGCGCCGGGACAACCTACGAGCAGTACTTC.

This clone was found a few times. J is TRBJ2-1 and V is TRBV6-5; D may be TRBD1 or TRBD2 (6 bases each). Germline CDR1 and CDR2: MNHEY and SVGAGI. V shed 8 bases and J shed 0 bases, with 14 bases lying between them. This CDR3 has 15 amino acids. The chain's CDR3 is CASRGLVSSYNEQFF. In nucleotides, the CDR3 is TGTGCCAGCCGGGGGCTTGTTAGCTCCTACAATGAGCAGTTCTTC.

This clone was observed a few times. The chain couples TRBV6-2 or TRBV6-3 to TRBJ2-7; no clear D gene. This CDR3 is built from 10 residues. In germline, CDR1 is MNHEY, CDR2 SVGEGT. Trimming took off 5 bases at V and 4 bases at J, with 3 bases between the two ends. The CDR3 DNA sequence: TGTGCCAGCAGTGATTACGAGCAGTACTTC. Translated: CASSDYEQYF.

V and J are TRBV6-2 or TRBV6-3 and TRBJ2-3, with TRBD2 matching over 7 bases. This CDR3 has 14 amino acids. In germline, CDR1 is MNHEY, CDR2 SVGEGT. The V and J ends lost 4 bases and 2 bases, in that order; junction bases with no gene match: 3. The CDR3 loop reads CASSSAGATDTQYF. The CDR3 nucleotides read TGTGCCAGCAGTTCGGCGGGAGCCACAGATACGCAGTATTTT.

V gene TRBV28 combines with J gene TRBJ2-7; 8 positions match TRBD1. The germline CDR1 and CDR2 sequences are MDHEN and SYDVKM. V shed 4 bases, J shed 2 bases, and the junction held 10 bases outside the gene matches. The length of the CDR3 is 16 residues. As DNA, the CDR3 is TGTGCCAGCAGTTACCCTCCGTCAGGGGGCCCCTACGAGCAGTACTTC. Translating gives CASSYPPSGGPYEQYF. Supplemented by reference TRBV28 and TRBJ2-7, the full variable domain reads DVKVTQSSRYLVKRTGEKVFLECVQDMDHENMFWYRQDPGLGLRLIYFSYDVKMKEKGDIPEGYSVSREKKERFSLILESASTNQTSMYLCASSYPPSGGPYEQYFGPGTRLTVT.

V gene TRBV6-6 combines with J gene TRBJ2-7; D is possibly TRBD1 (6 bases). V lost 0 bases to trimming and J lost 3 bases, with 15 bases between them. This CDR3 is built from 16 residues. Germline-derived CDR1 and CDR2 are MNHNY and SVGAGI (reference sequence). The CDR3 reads CASSYSGGALNYEQYF. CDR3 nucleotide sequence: TGTGCCAGCAGTTACTCTGGGGGCGCGTTGAACTACGAGCAGTACTTC.

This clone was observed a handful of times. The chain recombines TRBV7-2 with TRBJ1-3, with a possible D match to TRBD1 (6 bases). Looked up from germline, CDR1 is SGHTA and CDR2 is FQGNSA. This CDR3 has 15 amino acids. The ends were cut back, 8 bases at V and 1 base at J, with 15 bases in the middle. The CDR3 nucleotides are TGTGCCAGCGGCGCCCATCAGGGGTCTGGAAACACCATATATTTT. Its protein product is CASGAHQGSGNTIYF.

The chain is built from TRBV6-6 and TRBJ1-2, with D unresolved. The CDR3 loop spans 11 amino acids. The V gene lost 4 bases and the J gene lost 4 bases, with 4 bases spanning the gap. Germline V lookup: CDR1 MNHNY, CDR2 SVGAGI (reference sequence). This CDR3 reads CASSFSYGYTF. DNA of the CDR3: TGTGCCAGCAGTTTTAGCTATGGCTACACCTTC.

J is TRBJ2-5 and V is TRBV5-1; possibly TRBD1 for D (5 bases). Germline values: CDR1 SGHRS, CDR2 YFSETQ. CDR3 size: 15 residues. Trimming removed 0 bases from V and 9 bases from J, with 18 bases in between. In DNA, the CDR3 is TGCGCCAGCAGCTTGGCTTCAGGGCAGGTACAGGCCCAGTACTTC. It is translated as CASSLASGQVQAQYF.

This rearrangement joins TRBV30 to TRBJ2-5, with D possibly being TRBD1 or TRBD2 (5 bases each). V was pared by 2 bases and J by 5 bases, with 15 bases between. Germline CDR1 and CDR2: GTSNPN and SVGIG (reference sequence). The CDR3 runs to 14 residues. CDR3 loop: CAWSTFGGRETQYF. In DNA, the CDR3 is TGTGCCTGGAGTACCTTTGGGGGTCGGGAGACCCAGTACTTC.

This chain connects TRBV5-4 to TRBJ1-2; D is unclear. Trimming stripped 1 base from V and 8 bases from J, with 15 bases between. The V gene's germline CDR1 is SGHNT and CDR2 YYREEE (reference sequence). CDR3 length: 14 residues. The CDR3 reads CASSLPGETWGYTF. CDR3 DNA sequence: TGTGCCAGCAGCTTGCCCGGGGAGACATGGGGCTACACCTTC.

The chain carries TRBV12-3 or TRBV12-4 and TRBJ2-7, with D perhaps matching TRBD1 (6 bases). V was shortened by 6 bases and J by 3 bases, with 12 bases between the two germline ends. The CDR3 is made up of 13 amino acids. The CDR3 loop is CASSGRGFYEQYF. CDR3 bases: TGTGCCAGCAGCGGCAGGGGATTCTACGAGCAGTACTTC.

This CDR3 reads CASSPWAGEADTQYF. The CDR3 DNA reads as TGTGCCAGCTCACCATGGGCGGGAGAGGCAGATACGCAGTATTTT. This chain joins TRBV18 and TRBJ2-3; 7 bases are shared with TRBD2. CDR1 is KGHSH, CDR2 LQKENI, per germline. This CDR3 comprises 15 residues. With 2 bases clipped from V and 4 bases from J, the junction kept 6 bases outside the gene matches.

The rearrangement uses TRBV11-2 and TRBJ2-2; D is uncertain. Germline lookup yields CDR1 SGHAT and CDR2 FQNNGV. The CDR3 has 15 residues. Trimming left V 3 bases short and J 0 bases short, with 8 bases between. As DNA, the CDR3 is TGTGCCAGCAGCTTTACCGCCCCGAACACCGGGGAGCTGTTTTTT. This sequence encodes CASSFTAPNTGELFF.